This passage covers 19 T cell receptor beta chains from one sample sequenced in a study of CD8 T cells in ankylosing spondylitis. Whole-study findings and limits: A TCR beta motif of several highly homologous variants seemed to mark ankylosing spondylitis blood.

What these receptors recognize is not known. Each CDR3 protein gets one entry after TCRdb re-called the 5' RACE reads with MiXCR. The table records some 800,000 distinct CDR3 sequences, 12% of them present only once. The source material was blood, either unsorted or a sorted T cell fraction (not recorded which). The receptors stem from a male donor with ankylosing spondylitis.

The V gene is TRBV29-1, the J gene TRBJ1-1; the match to TRBD1 covers 7 bases. The V gene's germline CDR1 is SQVTM and CDR2 ANQGSEA. The CDR3 consists of 13 residues. With 0 bases clipped from V and 6 bases from J, the junction kept 4 bases outside the gene matches. The DNA for the CDR3 is TGCAGCGTTGAAGACCCGACAGGGTCTGAAGCTTTCTTT. Translated: CSVEDPTGSEAFF.

This clonotype occurred a few times. The rearrangement links TRBV11-2 to TRBJ2-7, with 8 positions matching TRBD1. CDR3 length equals 15 residues. In germline, CDR1 is SGHAT, CDR2 FQNNGV. The V gene end was trimmed by 4 bases and the J gene end by 3 bases; junction bases not matched to a gene: 8. The CDR3 loop is CASSYGTGAYYEQYF. CDR3 in DNA: TGTGCCAGCAGCTATGGGACAGGAGCTTACTACGAGCAGTACTTC. Full variable domain (outside the CDR3, taken from reference TRBV11-2 and TRBJ2-7): EAGVAQSPRYKIIEKRQSVAFWCNPISGHATLYWYQQILGQGPKLLIQFQNNGVVDDSQLPKDRFSAERLKGVDSTLKIQPAKLEDSAVYLCASSYGTGAYYEQYFGPGTRLTVT.

The chain uses TRBV28 and TRBJ1-5, with 7 bases lining up with TRBD1. The CDR3 contains 19 residues. The germline CDR1 and CDR2 sequences are MDHEN and SYDVKM. The J segment lost 2 bases and the V segment lost 5 bases, leaving 18 bases of the junction unmatched. The CDR3 sequence: CASSPRSSGGRWGNQPQHF. DNA for the CDR3: TGTGCCAGCAGTCCACGATCGTCAGGGGGACGGTGGGGCAATCAGCCCCAGCATTTT.

V is TRBV20-1 and J is TRBJ1-3; TRBD1 is a possible D gene (5 bases). Germline CDR1 DFQATT, CDR2 SNEGSKA (reference sequence). V shed 5 bases and J shed 1 base, with 15 bases lying between them. The CDR3 consists of 15 residues. The CDR3 DNA sequence: TGCAGTGCTTTTACCGGGACGCCATCTGGAAACACCATATATTTT. Encoded protein: CSAFTGTPSGNTIYF.

This clonotype has just a few counts. The chain has TRBV20-1 and TRBJ1-1, with 8 bases matching TRBD1. The germline V gene encodes CDR1 DFQATT and CDR2 SNEGSKA (reference sequence). The CDR3 contains 16 residues. The V segment lost 4 bases and the J segment 4 bases; nucleotides outside the gene matches: 14. The CDR3 protein is CSAIQSDRVSSTEAFF. In DNA form, the CDR3 reads TGCAGTGCTATTCAGTCGGACAGGGTAAGCTCCACTGAAGCTTTCTTT.

This clonotype was detected ten times or more. The chain uses TRBV20-1 and TRBJ2-1; TRBD2 matches at 9 bases. The CDR3 runs to 12 residues. Germline V CDR1 and CDR2: DFQATT, SNEGSKA (reference sequence). The V gene end was trimmed by 6 bases and the J gene end by 9 bases; junction bases not matched to a gene: 6. In nucleotides, the CDR3 is TGCAGTGCGGGCGGGAGGGCCAGTGAGCAGTTCTTC. Amino acid sequence: CSAGGRASEQFF.

The chain recombines TRBV10-3 with TRBJ2-7; TRBD2 is a possible D gene (5 bases). There are 16 residues in the CDR3. The V gene lost 2 bases and the J gene lost 0 bases, with 14 bases spanning the gap. Germline assignment: CDR1 ENHRY and CDR2 SYGVKD. In DNA, the CDR3 is TGTGCCATCAGTGAGATCGAGCGGTCGAGCTCCTACGAGCAGTACTTC. It is translated as CAISEIERSSSYEQYF.

The chain recombines TRBV20-1 with TRBJ1-3; D is unresolved. The length of the CDR3 is 14 residues. The ends were cut back, 1 base at V and 8 bases at J, with 15 bases in the middle. Germline V gives CDR1 DFQATT, CDR2 SNEGSKA (reference sequence). DNA for the CDR3: TGCAGTGCTAGAGTAGACCCTAGGAGAGACACCATATATTTT. This translates into CSARVDPRRDTIYF.

This clonotype was seen a few times. This chain uses TRBV10-3 with TRBJ2-3; no firm D call. Germline assignment: CDR1 ENHRY and CDR2 SYGVKD. Trimming cost V 0 bases and J 0 bases, with 10 bases left between them. This CDR3 has 16 residues. The CDR3 sequence is CAISESSRSSTDTQYF. The CDR3 DNA sequence: TGTGCCATCAGTGAGTCGTCTAGATCTAGCACAGATACGCAGTATTTT.

This chain links TRBV4-3 with TRBJ2-7; D uncertain. This CDR3 region has 14 residues. Between the trimmed V and J ends, which lost 0 bases and 3 bases, there was a span of 9 bases. Germline V lookup: CDR1 LGHNA, CDR2 YSLEER. The CDR3 is CASSQESRLYEQYF. The CDR3 region has the DNA TGCGCCAGCAGCCAAGAATCGCGACTCTACGAGCAGTACTTC.

This clonotype was seen at least ten times. The chain couples TRBV7-2 to TRBJ2-7, with 7 bases fitting TRBD1. Germline CDR1 reads SGHTA; CDR2 reads FQGNSA. The CDR3 contains 15 residues. The V gene end was trimmed by 6 bases and the J gene end by 3 bases; junction bases not matched to a gene: 11. CDR3 sequence: CASRADRASGYEQYF. The CDR3 nucleotides read TGTGCCAGCAGAGCCGACAGGGCCTCGGGCTACGAGCAGTACTTC. Based on the CDR3 plus reference TRBV7-2 and TRBJ2-7, the full variable domain is GAGVSQSPSNKVTEKGKDVELRCDPISGHTALYWYRQSLGQGLEFLIYFQGNSAPDKSGLPSDRFSAERTGGSVSTLTIQRTQQEDSAVYLCASRADRASGYEQYFGPGTRLTVT.

J is TRBJ2-3 and V is TRBV24-1; 7 bases are shared with TRBD2. The V gene end was trimmed by 3 bases and the J gene end by 0 bases; junction bases not matched to a gene: 5. This CDR3 contains 16 residues. The germline gives CDR1 KGHDR, CDR2 SFDVKD. The DNA of the CDR3 is TGTGCCACCAGTGATCCCGGGGGGACTAGCACAGATACGCAGTATTTT. As protein: CATSDPGGTSTDTQYF.

This clonotype has a count of ten or more. The chain uses TRBV5-1 and TRBJ2-3; D is perhaps TRBD1 (6 bases). Trimming removed 5 bases at V and 4 bases at J, with 11 bases between. The CDR3 has 13 residues. CDR1 and CDR2 (germline): SGHRS, YFSETQ. CDR3 region: CASRETGSDTQYF. The DNA for the CDR3 is TGCGCCAGCAGGGAAACAGGGTCAGATACGCAGTATTTT. Using reference TRBV5-1 and TRBJ2-3 for the parts outside the CDR3, the full variable domain is KAGVTQTPRYLIKTRGQQVTLSCSPISGHRSVSWYQQTPGQGLQFLFEYFSETQRNKGNFPGRFSGRQFSNSRSEMNVSTLELGDSALYLCASRETGSDTQYFGPGTRLTVL.

The table lists this clonotype with a few counts. The chain carries TRBV20-1 and TRBJ2-2, with 8 bases matching TRBD2. The CDR3 is 11 residues long. The ends lost 8 bases at V and 8 bases at J; junction bases unmatched: 4. Germline loops: CDR1 DFQATT, CDR2 SNEGSKA (reference sequence). The CDR3 coding sequence is TGCAGTACCAGCGGGGGAGGGGAGCTGTTTTTT. Translated: CSTSGGGELFF.

The table lists this clonotype with a few counts. The rearrangement uses TRBV5-1 and TRBJ2-5; D assignment may be TRBD1 or TRBD2 (5 bases each). The V gene lost 4 bases and the J gene lost 3 bases, with 19 bases spanning the gap. Germline loops: CDR1 SGHRS, CDR2 YFSETQ. CDR3 length: 16 residues. The CDR3 spells CASSARGAPDKETQYF. The DNA for the CDR3 is TGCGCCAGCAGCGCCCGAGGGGCTCCGGATAAAGAGACCCAGTACTTC.

The genes are TRBV5-4 and TRBJ2-1; the D gene is possibly TRBD2 (6 bases). Trimming cost V 3 bases and J 2 bases, with 18 bases left between them. This CDR3 is built from 17 residues. From germline, CDR1 is SGHNT and CDR2 YYREEE (reference sequence). CDR3 coding DNA: TGTGCCAGCAGCTCCCCCTCCGGGAGCCAAACCTACAATGAGCAGTTCTTC. This gives the protein CASSSPSGSQTYNEQFF.

Many counts were recorded for this clonotype. The chain couples TRBV9 to TRBJ2-3; unclear D gene. The germline CDR1 and CDR2 sequences are SGDLS and YYNGEE. V was trimmed by 3 bases and J by 2 bases, leaving 4 bases between them. The CDR3 length is 12 residues. CDR3 sequence: CASSAYTDTQYF. For the CDR3, the DNA is TGTGCCAGCAGCGCCTACACAGATACGCAGTATTTT.

This clonotype came up a few times. The chain joins TRBV20-1 to TRBJ2-7; 7 bases fit TRBD1. The CDR3 length is 14 residues. Germline assignment: CDR1 DFQATT and CDR2 SNEGSKA (reference sequence). The V segment lost 6 bases and the J segment 3 bases; nucleotides outside the gene matches: 11. CDR3 in DNA: TGCAGTGCCACCCCCGGGACAGTAGTCTACGAGCAGTACTTC. Its protein is CSATPGTVVYEQYF.

The chain uses TRBV20-1 and TRBJ2-3, with 8 bases lining up with TRBD2. J lost 2 bases, V lost 0 bases, and 7 bases had no gene match. CDR3 length: 16 amino acids. Germline CDR1 and CDR2: DFQATT and SNEGSKA (reference sequence). CDR3 amino acids: CSARDLHGRDTDTQYF. DNA for the CDR3: TGCAGTGCTAGAGATCTCCACGGGAGGGACACAGATACGCAGTATTTT.